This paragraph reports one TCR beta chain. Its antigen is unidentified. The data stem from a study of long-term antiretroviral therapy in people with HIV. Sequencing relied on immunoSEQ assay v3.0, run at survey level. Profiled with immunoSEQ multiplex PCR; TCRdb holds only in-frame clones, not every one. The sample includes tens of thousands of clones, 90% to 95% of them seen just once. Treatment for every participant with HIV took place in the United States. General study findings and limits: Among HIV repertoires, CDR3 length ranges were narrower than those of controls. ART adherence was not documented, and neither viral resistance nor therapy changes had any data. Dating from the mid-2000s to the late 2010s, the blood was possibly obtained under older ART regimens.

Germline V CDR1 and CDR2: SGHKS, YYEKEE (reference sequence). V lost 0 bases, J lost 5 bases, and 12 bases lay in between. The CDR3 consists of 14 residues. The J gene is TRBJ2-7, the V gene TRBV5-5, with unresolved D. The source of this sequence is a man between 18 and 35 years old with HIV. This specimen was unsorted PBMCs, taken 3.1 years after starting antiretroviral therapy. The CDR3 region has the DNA TGTGCCAGCAGCTTGGCCGTTATAGGAGACGAGCAGTACTTC. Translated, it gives CASSLAVIGDEQYF.